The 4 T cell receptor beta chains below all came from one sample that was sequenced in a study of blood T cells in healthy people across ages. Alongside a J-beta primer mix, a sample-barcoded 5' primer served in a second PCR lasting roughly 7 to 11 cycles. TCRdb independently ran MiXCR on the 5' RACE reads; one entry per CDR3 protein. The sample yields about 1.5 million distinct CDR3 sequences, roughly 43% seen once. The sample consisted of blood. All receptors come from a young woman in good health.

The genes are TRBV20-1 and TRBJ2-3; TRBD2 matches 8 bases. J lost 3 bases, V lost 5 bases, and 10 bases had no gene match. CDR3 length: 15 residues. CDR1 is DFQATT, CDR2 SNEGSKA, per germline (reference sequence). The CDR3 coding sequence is TGCAGTGCTCCCTCGAGAGCGGGAGTGACAGATACGCAGTATTTT. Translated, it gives CSAPSRAGVTDTQYF.

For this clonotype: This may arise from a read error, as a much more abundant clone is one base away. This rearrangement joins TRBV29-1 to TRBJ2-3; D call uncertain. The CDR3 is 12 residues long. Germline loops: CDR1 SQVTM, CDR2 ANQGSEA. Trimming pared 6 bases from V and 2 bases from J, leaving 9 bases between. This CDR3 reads CSVEWYTDTQYF. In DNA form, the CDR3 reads TGCAGCGTCGAGTGGTACACAGATACGCAGTATTTT.

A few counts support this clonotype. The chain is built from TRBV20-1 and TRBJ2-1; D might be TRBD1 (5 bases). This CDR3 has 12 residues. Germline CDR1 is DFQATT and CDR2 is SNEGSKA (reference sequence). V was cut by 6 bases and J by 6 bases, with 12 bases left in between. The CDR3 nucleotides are TGCAGTGCGGCAGGACACACCAATGAGCAGTTCTTC. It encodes CSAAGHTNEQFF.

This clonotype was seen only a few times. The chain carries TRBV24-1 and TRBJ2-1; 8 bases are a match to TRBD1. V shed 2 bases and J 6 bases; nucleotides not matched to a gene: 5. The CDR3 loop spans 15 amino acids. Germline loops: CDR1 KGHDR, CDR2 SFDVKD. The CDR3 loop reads CATSDWDRISNEQFF. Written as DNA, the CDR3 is TGTGCCACCAGTGATTGGGACAGGATATCCAATGAGCAGTTCTTC.